The 30 T cell receptor beta chains given below trace back to one sample, sequenced in a study of blood T cell repertoires in COVID-19. Sequencing used immunoSEQ multiplex PCR; TCRdb keeps in-frame clones, though not all of them. The profile shows approximately 110,000 clones, 85% of them singletons. The specimen was peripheral blood. These receptors were taken from a man aged 45-60 years with acute or convalescent COVID-19.

V gene TRBV21-1 combines with J gene TRBJ1-4; the tabulated D call, TRBD1, remains unverified against the DNA. TRBV21-1 is deemed a pseudogene. The CDR3 is 13 residues long. The CDR3 DNA sequence: TGTGCCAGCCCCAGGCTTGGGAATGAAAAACTGTTTTTT. It codes for CASPRLGNEKLFF.

V usage is TRBV19 and J usage is TRBJ1-4; D remains ambiguous. Deletions cut 0 bases from V and 1 base from J, with 12 bases between. The germline CDR1 and CDR2 sequences are LNHDA and SQIVND (reference sequence). The CDR3 spans 17 residues. The CDR3 DNA sequence: TGTGCCAGTAGTATAGATCGAGGCCCGAGAACTAATGAAAAACTGTTTTTT. It translates to CASSIDRGPRTNEKLFF.

The J gene is TRBJ1-4, the V gene TRBV29-1; TRBD1 matches at 9 bases. CDR1 and CDR2 (germline): SQVTM, ANQGSEA. CDR3 length: 15 amino acids. V shed 3 bases, J shed 8 bases, and the junction held 10 bases outside the gene matches. The CDR3 is CSVDSTGTGSEKLFF. In nucleotides, the CDR3 is TGCAGCGTTGATAGCACCGGGACAGGGTCCGAAAAACTGTTTTTT.

The CDR3 DNA reads as TGTGCCAGCAGTGCAATACTAGCGGGAACGGGCGATGAGCAGTTCTTC. It translates to CASSAILAGTGDEQFF. This chain uses TRBV27 with TRBJ2-1, with 10 bases fitting TRBD2. J was trimmed by 8 bases and V by 5 bases; bases with no gene match: 12. The CDR3 is made up of 16 amino acids. Germline lookup yields CDR1 MNHEY and CDR2 SMNVEV (reference sequence).

The V gene is TRBV7-9, the J gene TRBJ2-5, with D perhaps matching TRBD2 (5 bases). Trimming pared 5 bases from V and 5 bases from J, leaving 12 bases between. Germline V gene lookup returns CDR1 SEHNR and CDR2 FQNEAQ (reference sequence). This CDR3 is built from 13 residues. The chain's CDR3 is CASSPQEVETQYF. CDR3 nucleotide sequence: TGTGCCAGCAGCCCGCAGGAGGTGGAGACCCAGTACTTC.

A single count supports this clone. CDR3 sequence: CASSEARGHTNQPQHF. CDR3 nucleotides: TGTGCCAGCAGTGAAGCGCGTGGGCATACAAATCAGCCCCAGCATTTT. The V gene is TRBV6-1, the J gene TRBJ1-5; no clear D gene. CDR1 is MNHNS and CDR2 is SASEGT in the germline V gene. The CDR3 is 16 residues long. The germline V and J ends were trimmed by 0 bases and 4 bases, with 13 bases remaining between them.

The gene calls are TRBV3-1 (or the pseudogene TRBV3-2) and TRBJ2-7; D gene uncertain. This CDR3 has 12 residues. CDR1 is LGHDT and CDR2 is YNNKEL in the germline V gene (reference sequence). Trimming pared 4 bases from V and 2 bases from J, leaving 6 bases between. The CDR3 spells CASSPGPYEQYF. The CDR3 DNA sequence: TGTGCCAGCAGCCCAGGCCCCTACGAGCAGTACTTC.

This sequence joins TRBV10-1 and TRBJ2-7; the D gene is possibly TRBD2 (6 bases). V lost 0 bases and J lost 3, with 9 bases in between. Germline V gene data show CDR1 as WNHNN and CDR2 as SYGVQD (reference sequence). CDR3 length equals 14 residues. The DNA of the CDR3 is TGCGCCAGCAGTGAGTCGGGAGGATTCTACGAGCAGTACTTC. It is translated as CASSESGGFYEQYF.

This chain uses TRBV19 with TRBJ2-3; a weak D match, TRBD1 (6 bases). CDR1 and CDR2 from the germline V gene are LNHDA and SQIVND (reference sequence). CDR3 length: 16 residues. Trimming removed 3 bases at V and 3 bases at J, with 16 bases between. The CDR3 region has the DNA TGTGCCAGTAGTATTCAGGGGCGAGTCCCAACAGATACGCAGTATTTT. It codes for CASSIQGRVPTDTQYF.

The chain employs TRBV5-1 and TRBJ2-5; a possible D gene is TRBD1 (5 bases). CDR1 and CDR2 (germline): SGHRS, YFSETQ. Trimming shortened V by 2 bases and J by 4 bases, and 12 bases separated the two germline ends. This CDR3 spans 14 amino acids. CDR3 in amino acids: CASSFGASGETQYF. Written as DNA, the CDR3 is TGCGCCAGCAGCTTTGGGGCCTCTGGAGAGACCCAGTACTTC.

The J gene is TRBJ2-7, the V gene TRBV5-1, with D maybe TRBD2 (6 bases). The CDR3 consists of 13 residues. The germline CDR1 and CDR2 sequences are SGHRS and YFSETQ. The V end lost 1 base, the J end lost 6 bases, and 11 bases lay between the germline ends. CDR3 loop: CASSLFRGSEQYF. The CDR3 DNA reads TGCGCCAGCAGCTTGTTTCGGGGGAGCGAGCAGTACTTC.

The rearrangement links TRBV10-3 to TRBJ1-1, with TRBD1 identical over 8 bases. CDR3 size: 19 residues. V shed 1 base, J shed 0 bases, and the junction held 13 bases outside the gene matches. The germline gives CDR1 ENHRY, CDR2 SYGVKD. CDR3 residues: CAISELGGQGGFMNTEAFF. DNA of the CDR3: TGTGCCATCAGTGAGTTAGGAGGACAGGGTGGGTTTATGAACACTGAAGCTTTCTTT.

The V call is TRBV27, the J call TRBJ1-1; no firm D call. The CDR3 length is 14 residues. V was cut by 7 bases and J by 4 bases, with 16 bases left in between. CDR1 is MNHEY, CDR2 SMNVEV, per germline (reference sequence). CDR3 bases: TGTGCCAGCACTCGGGTTGGGTACGCCACTGAAGCTTTCTTT. This codes for CASTRVGYATEAFF.

The J gene is TRBJ2-6, the V gene TRBV3-1 (or the pseudogene TRBV3-2); 9 nucleotides align to TRBD2. Germline V CDR1 and CDR2: LGHDT, YNNKEL (reference sequence). The trim removed 2 bases at V and 1 base at J, leaving 6 bases unmatched. The CDR3 is 18 amino acids. The CDR3 bases are TGTGCCAGCAGCCAACGTCCGGGACTAGCTTCTGGGGCCAACGTCCTGACTTTC. Translation: CASSQRPGLASGANVLTF.

The CDR3 sequence is CASSVDWGAYEQYF. CDR3 coding DNA: TGTGCCAGCAGCGTAGATTGGGGAGCCTACGAGCAGTACTTC. The chain has TRBV9 and TRBJ2-7; weak D call: TRBD2 (5 bases). CDR1 and CDR2 (germline): SGDLS, YYNGEE. The CDR3 extends over 14 amino acids. Trimming took off 0 bases at V and 2 bases at J, with 9 bases between the two ends.

The chain carries TRBV6-5 and TRBJ1-1; 11 bases fit TRBD1. V trimming: 2 bases; J trimming: 5 bases; junction bases outside the gene matches: 4. The length of the CDR3 is 15 residues. Germline assignment: CDR1 MNHEY and CDR2 SVGAGI. The CDR3 loop is CASSYRDRGLTEAFF. DNA for the CDR3: TGTGCCAGCAGTTACAGGGACAGGGGGTTGACTGAAGCTTTCTTT.

CDR3 bases: TGCGCCAGCAGCTTGGAGGGAGATATTAACACTGAAGCTTTCTTT. As protein: CASSLEGDINTEAFF. V is TRBV5-1 and J is TRBJ1-1, with no clear D. V was cut by 0 bases and J by 2 bases, with 11 bases left in between. CDR1 SGHRS and CDR2 YFSETQ come from the germline V gene. The CDR3 is 15 amino acids.

The J gene is TRBJ1-6, the V gene TRBV3-1 (or the pseudogene TRBV3-2); TRBD1 matches 9 bases. Germline CDR1 is LGHDT and CDR2 is YNNKEL (reference sequence). Losses at the gene ends were 10 bases for V and 5 bases for J; bases not matched to a gene: 6. This CDR3 has 14 amino acids. The CDR3 DNA reads as TGTGCCACCGAGGGGACAGGGCATAATTCACCCCTCCACTTT. Translating it yields CATEGTGHNSPLHF.

This sequence joins TRBV10-3 and TRBJ1-1, with D possibly being TRBD1 (5 bases). Trimming pared 10 bases from V and 4 bases from J, leaving 19 bases between. This CDR3 spans 14 amino acids. Germline CDR1 is ENHRY and CDR2 is SYGVKD. In DNA form, the CDR3 reads TGTGCCAACTGGTCCGGGCAGGGCCCCACTGAAGCTTTCTTT. Its translation is CANWSGQGPTEAFF.

The J gene is TRBJ1-2, the V gene TRBV3-1 (or the pseudogene TRBV3-2), with 8 bases matching TRBD1. This CDR3 is 13 amino acids long. Germline lookup yields CDR1 LGHDT and CDR2 YNNKEL (reference sequence). V lost 4 bases to trimming and J lost 8 bases; unmatched junction nucleotides: 6. The CDR3 sequence: CASSPAGGYGYTF. CDR3 nucleotide sequence: TGTGCCAGCAGCCCGGCAGGGGGCTACGGCTACACCTTC.

About this clone itself: Other DNA sequences in the same sample also yield this CDR3. This sequence joins TRBV7-8 and TRBJ2-5, with 9 nucleotides matching TRBD1. With V trimmed by 3 bases and J by 2 bases, 4 bases remained unmatched. CDR1 SGHVS and CDR2 FQNEAQ come from the germline V gene. The CDR3 contains 15 residues. In DNA form, the CDR3 reads TGTGCCAGCAGCTTCAGAGACAGGGGGCAAGAGACCCAGTACTTC. Encoded protein: CASSFRDRGQETQYF.

The genes are TRBV7-9 and TRBJ2-4; the match to TRBD2 covers 14 bases. Unmatched junction bases numbered 4, after V lost 4 bases and J lost 8 bases. CDR1 is SEHNR, CDR2 FQNEAQ, per germline (reference sequence). CDR3 size: 15 residues. CDR3 protein: CASSSGLAGVHIQYF. The DNA of the CDR3 is TGTGCCAGCAGCTCGGGACTAGCGGGGGTTCACATTCAGTACTTC.

A few counts support this clone. The CDR3 loop is CASSPGLVSGELFF. CDR3 bases: TGTGCCAGCAGTCCGGGACTAGTTTCCGGGGAGCTGTTTTTT. The V gene is TRBV28, the J gene TRBJ2-2; 8 bases align to TRBD2. Germline assignment: CDR1 MDHEN and CDR2 SYDVKM. This CDR3 has 14 residues. The ends lost 5 bases at V and 6 bases at J; junction bases unmatched: 5. The whole variable domain, remainder taken from reference TRBV28 and TRBJ2-2, is DVKVTQSSRYLVKRTGEKVFLECVQDMDHENMFWYRQDPGLGLRLIYFSYDVKMKEKGDIPEGYSVSREKKERFSLILESASTNQTSMYLCASSPGLVSGELFFGEGSRLTVL.

The genes are TRBV6-5 and TRBJ1-5; TRBD1 aligns across 7 bases. V gave up 2 bases and J gave up 5 bases; unmatched junction bases: 6. Germline V gene lookup returns CDR1 MNHEY and CDR2 SVGAGI. CDR3 length equals 15 residues. The CDR3: CASSYASGGDQPQHF. The DNA of the CDR3 is TGTGCCAGCAGTTACGCCTCAGGGGGAGATCAGCCCCAGCATTTT.

The chain carries TRBV4-2 and TRBJ2-1; 9 positions match TRBD2. V shed 0 bases, J shed 7 bases, and the junction held 7 bases outside the gene matches. There are 16 residues in the CDR3. CDR1 is LGHNA, CDR2 YNFKEQ, per germline. The CDR3 nucleotides are TGTGCCAGCAGCCAAGAACCCCTAGCGGGAATGAATGAGCAGTTCTTC. Translation gives CASSQEPLAGMNEQFF.

The gene calls are TRBV30 and TRBJ1-1; a possible D gene is TRBD1 (5 bases). This CDR3 comprises 13 residues. V lost 3 bases, J lost 1 base, and 9 bases lay in between. Germline assignment: CDR1 GTSNPN and CDR2 SVGIG (reference sequence). The CDR3 DNA sequence: TGTGCCTGGAGCCCGACAGCGAACACTGAAGCTTTCTTT. This translates into CAWSPTANTEAFF.

The chain links TRBV6-4 to TRBJ1-2; 7 bases agree with TRBD1. The CDR3 is 14 residues long. Germline-derived CDR1 and CDR2 are MRHNA and SNTAGT. With 4 bases clipped from V and 7 bases from J, the junction kept 9 bases outside the gene matches. CDR3 bases: TGTGCCAGCAGTGCCGCGACAGGGATCGGTGGCTACACCTTC. Translated, it gives CASSAATGIGGYTF.

The chain combines TRBV5-1 with TRBJ1-2, with D possibly matching TRBD1 (5 bases). Germline CDR1 and CDR2: SGHRS and YFSETQ. This CDR3 is 14 amino acids long. Trimming pared 0 bases from V and 7 bases from J, leaving 13 bases between. In DNA form, the CDR3 reads TGCGCCAGCAGCTTGGGTGCAGGGCGGTTTGGCTACACCTTC. It codes for CASSLGAGRFGYTF.

J is TRBJ1-1 and V is TRBV5-1; 8 positions agree with TRBD1. After removal of 5 bases from V and 2 bases from J, the junction contained 8 bases not matched to a gene. CDR1 and CDR2 (germline): SGHRS, YFSETQ. The CDR3 is made up of 15 amino acids. Here the CDR3 DNA reads TGCGCCAGCAGGCAGGCGACAGGGGCCAACACTGAAGCTTTCTTT. This gives the protein CASRQATGANTEAFF.

This chain connects TRBV19 to TRBJ1-1; D gene ambiguous. Between the trimmed V and J ends, which lost 8 bases and 1 base, there was a span of 11 bases. CDR3 length: 13 residues. CDR1 LNHDA and CDR2 SQIVND come from the germline V gene (reference sequence). CDR3 amino acids: CASWSGSNTEAFF. Here the CDR3 DNA reads TGTGCCAGTTGGTCCGGGTCGAACACTGAAGCTTTCTTT.